The clone carrying this TCR beta chain was counted only a few times. It was around 10 milliliters of peripheral blood that were drawn from each donor. With each sample, at least 5 micrograms of total RNA were extracted. A sample-barcoded 5' primer and a J-beta primer mix were used in a second PCR of roughly 6 to 12 cycles. TCRdb analysed the 5' RACE reads with MiXCR anew, one entry per CDR3 protein. Counted here are 450,000 to 700,000 distinct CDR3 sequences, approximately 27% occurring once; the ten biggest clones make up approximately 17%. These data come from a study of blood T cells in healthy people across ages. As for the study in general: About one barcoded beta molecule was captured per two T cells (by template switching).

V lost 1 base, J lost 8 bases, and 5 bases lay in between. Germline CDR1 is SEHNR and CDR2 is FQNEAQ (reference sequence). There are 12 residues in the CDR3. This clonotype was obtained from a woman in her 70s in good health. The chain uses TRBV7-9 and TRBJ1-4; D not certain. Sequenced: blood. CDR3 in amino acids: CASSLVREKLFF. The DNA for the CDR3 is TGTGCCAGCAGCTTAGTCCGGGAAAAACTGTTTTTT.